One and the same sample provided the 9 T cell receptor beta chains below, sequenced in a study of T cell responses to AZD1222 COVID-19 vaccine. TCRdb's copy holds only in-frame clones and misses some; the assay was immunoSEQ multiplex PCR. The sample has fewer than 150,000 clones; roughly 90% are singletons. This specimen was peripheral blood, taken 28 days after the second AZD1222 dose. These receptors were collected from an adult who received the AZD1222 COVID-19 vaccine.

The V and J genes are TRBV15 and TRBJ1-1; possible D gene TRBD1, 5 bases. This CDR3 is 16 amino acids long. V gave up 3 bases and J gave up 1 base, with 15 bases separating them. Germline V CDR1 and CDR2: LNHNV, YYDKDF (reference sequence). The CDR3 bases are TGTGCCACCAGCAGGGACCGGGGCCAAGGGAACACTGAAGCTTTCTTT. Its translation is CATSRDRGQGNTEAFF.

Note on this clone: Sequence at one end of the junction differs from germline and may be a read error. The rearrangement links TRBV7-7 to TRBJ2-3; no reliable D call. The CDR3 runs 14 residues. CDR1 and CDR2 from the germline V gene are SSHAT and FNYEAQ (reference sequence). The CDR3 loop reads CASSPDGSTDTQYF. The CDR3 nucleotides are TGTGCTAGCAGCCCCGACGGAAGCACAGATACGCAGTATTTT.

This clone appeared a single time. The chain carries TRBV7-6 and TRBJ1-3; D remains unclear. The CDR3 has 16 residues. The V and J ends lost 2 bases and 5 bases respectively, with 16 bases between them. CDR1 is SGHVS and CDR2 is FNYEAQ in the germline V gene. CDR3 bases: TGTGCCAGCAGCTTAAGTCTCTCCGGGGTTCGAAACACCATATATTTT. It encodes CASSLSLSGVRNTIYF.

There are a few counts of this clone. V is TRBV5-1 and J is TRBJ1-1; 7 bases agree with TRBD1. Germline values: CDR1 SGHRS, CDR2 YFSETQ. The CDR3 spans 15 residues. The J segment lost 6 bases and the V segment lost 0 bases, leaving 8 bases of the junction unmatched. The DNA of the CDR3 is TGCGCCAGCAGCTTGGGGACAGGATTTTTGTCTGAAGCTTTCTTT. It specifies CASSLGTGFLSEAFF.

CDR3 coding DNA: TGTGCCAGCAGTGAGAAGGGGGGAGTATTAAATGAGCAGTTCTTC. Protein sequence: CASSEKGGVLNEQFF. V usage is TRBV2 and J usage is TRBJ2-1; D assignment may be TRBD1 or TRBD2 (6 bases each). The CDR3 is 15 residues long. Trimming stripped 3 bases from V and 7 bases from J, with 16 bases between. From germline, CDR1 is SNHLY and CDR2 FYNNEI.

The rearrangement joins TRBV2 to TRBJ1-2; weak D call: TRBD1 (6 bases). CDR3 size: 19 residues. CDR1 and CDR2 from the germline V gene are SNHLY and FYNNEI. V dropped 6 bases and J dropped 0 bases, with 26 bases sitting between them. CDR3 loop: CASSQAGVRRYGPNYGYTF. In nucleotides, the CDR3 is TGTGCCAGCAGCCAAGCAGGGGTAAGGAGGTATGGCCCTAACTATGGCTACACCTTC.

This chain links TRBV12-3 or TRBV12-4 with TRBJ1-1; D is uncertain. V was pared by 11 bases and J by 0 bases, with 7 bases between. This CDR3 region has 11 residues. CDR3 coding DNA: TGTGCCCAATGGGTGAACACTGAAGCTTTCTTT. Residues: CAQWVNTEAFF.

V gene TRBV12-3 or TRBV12-4 combines with J gene TRBJ1-5; D perhaps matches TRBD1 (5 bases). The V end was cut by 7 bases, the J end by 7 bases, with 14 bases between. This CDR3 spans 13 amino acids. The CDR3 is CASNQGFGQPQHF. The CDR3 DNA is TGTGCCAGCAATCAGGGATTCGGGCAGCCCCAGCATTTT.

This clone was detected once. The gene calls are TRBV5-1 and TRBJ1-5; possible D gene TRBD1, 5 bases. The germline V and J ends were trimmed by 4 bases and 7 bases, with 12 bases remaining between them. The CDR3 is 13 amino acids. CDR1 is SGHRS and CDR2 is YFSETQ in the germline V gene. This CDR3 is CASSPEGQQPQHF. The CDR3 region has the DNA TGCGCCAGCAGCCCGGAAGGACAACAGCCCCAGCATTTT.